This T cell receptor (beta chain) emerged from a study of regulatory T cells in long-lasting Graves disease. General observations from the study: TCR diversity in persistent Graves' patients was below that of newly diagnosed ones. There was favoring of TRBV28, TRBJ1-2 and TRBJ2-5 in persistent disease.

Arm-PCR of CDR3 regions and iRepertoire HTBI primers were used to build TCR beta libraries. TCRdb reanalysed the multiplex PCR reads using MiXCR and keeps one entry per CDR3 protein. The sample shows 600,000 to 850,000 distinct CDR3 sequences, about 30% of them seen only once. Time point meaning: persistent/refractory GD, antithyroid drugs over 5 years with positive TRAb. After RNA was extracted from PBMCs, the TCR library was made from it. An endocrinology unit in Xi'an, China, supplied the patients. EDTA tubes held roughly 10 milliliters of peripheral blood from each patient. With respect to this clonotype: Antigen unknown.

In germline, CDR1 is DFQATT, CDR2 SNEGSKA (reference sequence). V dropped 5 bases and J dropped 6; count of bases not matched to a gene: 6. The CDR3 loop spans 12 amino acids. Sequenced here: peripheral blood mononuclear cells (PBMCs), sampled when the disease was refractory, from a patient treated with antithyroid drugs. The chain couples TRBV20-1 to TRBJ1-2; 7 nucleotides match TRBD1. This clonotype originated in a female donor with Graves disease. The CDR3 DNA is TGCAGTGCTGCAACGGGACAGAATGGCTACACCTTC. Translation gives CSAATGQNGYTF.